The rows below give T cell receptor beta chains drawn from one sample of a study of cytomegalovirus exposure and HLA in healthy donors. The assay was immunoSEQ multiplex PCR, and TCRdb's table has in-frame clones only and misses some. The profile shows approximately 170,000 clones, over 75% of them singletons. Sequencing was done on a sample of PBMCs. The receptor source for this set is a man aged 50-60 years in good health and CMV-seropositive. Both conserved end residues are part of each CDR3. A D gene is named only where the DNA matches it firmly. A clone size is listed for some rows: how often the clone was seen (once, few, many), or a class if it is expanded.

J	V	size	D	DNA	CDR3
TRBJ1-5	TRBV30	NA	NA	TGTGCCTGGAGTGCTCGGGACTTCCTGGGGTTTAGCAATCAGCCCCAGCATTTT	CAWSARDFLGFSNQPQHF
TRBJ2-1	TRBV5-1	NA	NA	TGCGCCAGCAGCGGGAGCTCCTACAATGAGCAGTTCTTC	CASSGSSYNEQFF
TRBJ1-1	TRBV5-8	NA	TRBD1	TGTGCCAGCAGCTTGGAAGGACAGGGCGGGACTGAAGCTTTCTTT	CASSLEGQGGTEAFF
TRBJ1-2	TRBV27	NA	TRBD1	TGTGCCACCCAAGGAACGACAGGGTATGGCTACACCTTC	CATQGTTGYGYTF
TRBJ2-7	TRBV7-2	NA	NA	TGTGCCAGCAGCTTACATTCCTACGAGCAGTACTTC	CASSLHSYEQYF
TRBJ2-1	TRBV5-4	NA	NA	TGTGCCAGCCGGGAGTTGGCCTACAATGAGCAGTTCTTC	CASRELAYNEQFF
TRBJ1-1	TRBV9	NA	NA	TGTGCCAGCAGCGTCGCCCTGGGGGGTCGGAACACTGAAGCTTTCTTT	CASSVALGGRNTEAFF
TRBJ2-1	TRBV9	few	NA	TGTGCCAGCAGTGACGGGGGCGGGAGACTCAATGAGCAGTTCTTC	CASSDGGGRLNEQFF
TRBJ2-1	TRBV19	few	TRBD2	TGTGCCAGTAGTCTCCCGGGACTAGCGCCTAATGAGCAGTTCTTC	CASSLPGLAPNEQFF
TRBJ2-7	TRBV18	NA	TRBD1	TGTGCCAGCTCACCATTGGGACAGGGAACCAGTGAGCAGTACTTC	CASSPLGQGTSEQYF
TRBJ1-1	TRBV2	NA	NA	TGTGCCAGCAGTGTAATGGGGGGGTGGGACACTGAAGCTTTCTTT	CASSVMGGWDTEAFF
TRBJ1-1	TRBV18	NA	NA	TGTGCCAGCTCACGCCTGAGGGATTCGAACACTGAAGCTTTCTTT	CASSRLRDSNTEAFF
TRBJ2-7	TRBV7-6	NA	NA	TGTGCCAGCAGTCTAAGAGGTTTACTATACGAGCAGTACTTC	CASSLRGLLYEQYF
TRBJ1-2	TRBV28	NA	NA	TGTGCCAGCAGAACCGCAGGGAGGGCATATGGCTACACCTTC	CASRTAGRAYGYTF
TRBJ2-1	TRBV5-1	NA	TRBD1	TGCGCCAGCAGCTTGGTAGGGACAGCGTACAATGAGCAGTTCTTC	CASSLVGTAYNEQFF
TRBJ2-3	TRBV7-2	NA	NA	TGTGCCAGCAGCTTAGACGGGAGCATGGAGGGTACGCAGTATTTT	CASSLDGSMEGTQYF
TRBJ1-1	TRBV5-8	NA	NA	TGTGCCAGCAGCTTGAGGGGTAGTCATCGTGACACTGAAGCTTTCTTT	CASSLRGSHRDTEAFF
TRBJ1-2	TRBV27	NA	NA	TGTGCCAGCAGTTTGAGCCAAAACTATGGCTACACCTTC	CASSLSQNYGYTF
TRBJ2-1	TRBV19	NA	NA	TGTGCCAGTACTCTGGGGTCGGGAAACTCCTACAATGAGCAGTTCTTC	CASTLGSGNSYNEQFF
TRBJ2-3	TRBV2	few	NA	TGTGCCAGCAGTGCGGCAGTACTAGATGATACGCAGTATTTT	CASSAAVLDDTQYF
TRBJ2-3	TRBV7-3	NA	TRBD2	TGTGCCAGCAGCCTAGTCCTAGCGGGGGCTGGCACAGATACGCAGTATTTT	CASSLVLAGAGTDTQYF
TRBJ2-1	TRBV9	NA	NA	TGTGCCAGCAGCCCCTCTATCCCCTCATACAATGAGCAGTTCTTC	CASSPSIPSYNEQFF
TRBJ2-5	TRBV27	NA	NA	TGTGCCAGCAGAGCCAGGGAAGAGACCCAGTACTTC	CASRAREETQYF
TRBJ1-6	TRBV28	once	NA	TGTGCCAGCAGTTTTCTAGGGGTGGCTCGGAATAATTCACCCCTCCACTTT	CASSFLGVARNNSPLHF
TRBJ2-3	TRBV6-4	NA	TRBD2	TGTGCCAGCAGTGTCGCGACTAGCGGGAGTGTAGATACGCAGTATTTT	CASSVATSGSVDTQYF
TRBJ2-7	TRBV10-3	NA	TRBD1	TGTGCCATCACCCGGGACAGACAACCGTCCTACGAGCAGTACTTC	CAITRDRQPSYEQYF
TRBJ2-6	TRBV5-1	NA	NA	TGCGCCAGCAGCTTGGATCCGGGCTCTGGGGCCAACGTCCTGACTTTC	CASSLDPGSGANVLTF
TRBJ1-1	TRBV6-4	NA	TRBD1	TGTGCCAGCAGTGGCCGCCCGACAGGGGTGAACACTGAAGCTTTCTTT	CASSGRPTGVNTEAFF
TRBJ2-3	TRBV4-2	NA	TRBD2	TGTGCCAGCAGCCAAGGGGGCCTAGCGGGAGGCCTCCGCGATACGCAGTATTTT	CASSQGGLAGGLRDTQYF
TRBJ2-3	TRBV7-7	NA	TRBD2	TGTGCTAGCAGCCCTGGACTAGCGGGAGGCACAGATACGCAGTATTTT	CASSPGLAGGTDTQYF
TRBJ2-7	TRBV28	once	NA	TGTGCCAGCTCTCCGACACCCTCCTACGAGCAGTACTTC	CASSPTPSYEQYF
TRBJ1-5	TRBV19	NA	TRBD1	TGTGCCAGTAGTATTGCGACAGGGTTAAGCAATCAGCCCCAGCATTTT	CASSIATGLSNQPQHF
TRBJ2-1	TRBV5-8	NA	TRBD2	TGTGCCAGCAGCTTATTACTAGCGGGAGTACCTCAGTTCTTC	CASSLLLAGVPQFF
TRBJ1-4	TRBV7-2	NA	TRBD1	TGTGCCAGCAGCCCGGACAGGGGAGATGAAAAACTGTTTTTT	CASSPDRGDEKLFF
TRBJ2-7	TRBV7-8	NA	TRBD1	TGTGCCAGCAGCATCGACAGGGTAGGGGCCTACGAGCAGTACTTC	CASSIDRVGAYEQYF
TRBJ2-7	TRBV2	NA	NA	TGTGCCAGCATTGTACAGGGCTCCGAGCAGTACTTC	CASIVQGSEQYF
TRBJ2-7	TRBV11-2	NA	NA	TGTGCCAGCAGCACTACATACGAGCAGTACTTC	CASSTTYEQYF
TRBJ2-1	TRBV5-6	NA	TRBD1	TGTGCCAGCAGCCTCGAAGGGGGCCACAATGAGCAGTTCTTC	CASSLEGGHNEQFF
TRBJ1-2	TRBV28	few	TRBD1	TGTGCCAGCAGCCAAATAACCCACACGGACAGGTCTAACTATGGCTACACCTTC	CASSQITHTDRSNYGYTF
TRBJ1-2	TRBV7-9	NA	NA	TGTGCCAGCAGACCCGACAGCCATGGCTACACCTTC	CASRPDSHGYTF
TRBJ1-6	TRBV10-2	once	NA	TGCGCCAGCAGTGAGCCCGTGGCGGCGAACTATAATTCACCCCTCCACTTT	CASSEPVAANYNSPLHF